The clone carrying this TCR beta chain showed up just a few times. The antigen remains undetermined. Profiled with immunoSEQ multiplex PCR; TCRdb holds only in-frame clones, not every one. Among around 94,000 clones listed, roughly nine tenths were seen once. These data belong to a study of T cell responses to AZD1222 COVID-19 vaccine. Study observations and caveats: Nearly half of spike-specific TCRs reportedly go after variant regions that carry no mutations.

Germline CDR1 is SGHRS and CDR2 is YFSETQ. CDR3 size: 17 residues. V shed 0 bases and J shed 4 bases, with 17 bases lying between them. The origin of this receptor is an adult in good health. The source was peripheral blood, collected on day 0 of AZD1222 vaccination. The chain has TRBV5-1 and TRBJ1-3; D might be TRBD1 (6 bases). The CDR3, as DNA: TGCGCCAGCAGCTTGGCGGCGGGGGCAGGGGCAGGAAACACCATATATTTT. Its protein is CASSLAAGAGAGNTIYF.